The 27 T cell receptor beta chains reported below all come from one sample, sequenced in a study of technical replicates of blood from a handful of donors. Data came from immunoSEQ multiplex PCR; TCRdb stores just in-frame clones and leaves some out. The table shows more than 90,000 clones, with approximately 96% occurring only once. Sequenced material: T cells isolated from PBMCs. Receptors originate from a human donor in good health.

In DNA, the CDR3 is TGTAATACCGGGACAGGCAACTCTGGGGCCAACGTCCTGACTTTC. This gives the protein CNTGTGNSGANVLTF. The chain is built from TRBV7-3 and TRBJ2-6; TRBD1 agrees at 8 bases. The CDR3 sequence is 15 residues long. Germline CDR1 SGHTA, CDR2 FQGTGA.

The V call is TRBV27, the J call TRBJ1-1, with 7 bases lining up with TRBD1. V gave up 0 bases and J gave up 8 bases; unmatched junction bases: 9. The CDR3 contains 15 residues. The germline V gene encodes CDR1 MNHEY and CDR2 SMNVEV (reference sequence). The CDR3 sequence is CASSLSPGQTNEAFF. For the CDR3, the DNA is TGTGCCAGCAGTTTATCCCCGGGACAGACCAACGAAGCTTTCTTT.

The chain joins TRBV28 to TRBJ2-1, with D uncertain. CDR1 MDHEN and CDR2 SYDVKM come from the germline V gene. The CDR3 is made up of 15 amino acids. Trimming pared 4 bases from V and 7 bases from J, leaving 17 bases between. The CDR3 region is CASSSKLGLLNEQFF. CDR3 coding DNA: TGTGCCAGCAGTTCCAAGTTGGGCCTACTTAATGAGCAGTTCTTC.

This clone was recorded only once. The rearrangement joins TRBV5-4 to TRBJ1-2; TRBD1 might be the D (5 bases). V was clipped by 0 bases and J by 4 bases, with 16 bases between them. This CDR3 has 16 residues. Per germline, CDR1 SGHNT and CDR2 YYREEE (reference sequence). CDR3 DNA: TGTGCCAGCAGCTTGGGGAGGGAGGGGCGGCTCTATGGCTACACCTTC. Translation gives CASSLGREGRLYGYTF.

The genes are TRBV30 and TRBJ2-7; 7 bases match TRBD1. V lost 1 base, J lost 4 bases, and 10 bases stayed unmatched. Per germline, CDR1 GTSNPN and CDR2 SVGIG (reference sequence). This CDR3 comprises 15 residues. In DNA, the CDR3 is TGTGCCTGGAGTGGCCATCCGGGACAGTTTTACGAGCAGTACTTC. Amino acids: CAWSGHPGQFYEQYF.

This clone has a handful of counts. The CDR3 sequence is CASSDRDSHYEQYF. As DNA, the CDR3 is TGTGCCAGCAGCGACCGGGACTCCCATTACGAGCAGTACTTC. The J gene is TRBJ2-7, the V gene TRBV5-6; weak D call: TRBD2 (6 bases). Deletions cut 4 bases from V and 4 bases from J, with 15 bases between. In germline, CDR1 is SGHDT, CDR2 YYEEEE. The CDR3 spans 14 residues.

This chain joins TRBV5-1 and TRBJ1-2, with TRBD1 matching over 11 bases. Trimming took 6 bases from V and 5 from J; bases not matched to a gene: 15. There are 17 residues in the CDR3. Germline CDR1 is SGHRS and CDR2 is YFSETQ. The CDR3 DNA reads as TGCGCCAGCACGGCCACCTCCCCCGGGACAGGGGGTTATGGCTACACCTTC. As protein: CASTATSPGTGGYGYTF.

J is TRBJ2-5 and V is TRBV6-5; a possible D gene is TRBD2 (5 bases). The ends were cut back, 0 bases at V and 5 bases at J, with 16 bases in the middle. Germline-derived CDR1 and CDR2 are MNHEY and SVGAGI. This CDR3 is built from 16 residues. CDR3 DNA: TGTGCCAGCAGTTACTCGATTGTCGGACTTGTGGAGACCCAGTACTTC. Its protein is CASSYSIVGLVETQYF.

This rearrangement joins TRBV6-5 to TRBJ1-2, with 8 bases aligning to TRBD1. Germline V gene data show CDR1 as MNHEY and CDR2 as SVGAGI. This CDR3 is built from 16 residues. With V trimmed by 1 base and J by 6 bases, 10 bases remained unmatched. The CDR3 DNA sequence: TGTGCCAGCAGTTACTATACCCGACCAGGGGGCGATGGCTACACCTTC. Protein sequence: CASSYYTRPGGDGYTF.

This sequence joins TRBV6-1 and TRBJ2-3, with 8 bases fitting TRBD1. The V gene end was trimmed by 7 bases and the J gene end by 4 bases; junction bases not matched to a gene: 7. This CDR3 spans 14 amino acids. Looked up from germline, CDR1 is MNHNS and CDR2 is SASEGT. Here the CDR3 DNA reads TGTGCCAGCACGCAGGGGGCCGTCGCAGATACGCAGTATTTT. It specifies CASTQGAVADTQYF.

The chain links TRBV18 to TRBJ2-7, with D perhaps TRBD2 (5 bases). Trimming took 3 bases from V and 0 from J, leaving 9 bases between them. CDR3 length: 14 amino acids. In germline, CDR1 is KGHSH, CDR2 LQKENI. CDR3 DNA sequence: TGTGCCAGCTCACCGTCTGGGAGCTCCTACGAGCAGTACTTC. Protein: CASSPSGSSYEQYF.

The chain recombines TRBV2 with TRBJ1-2; a weak D match, TRBD1 (5 bases). Trimming left V 5 bases short and J 4 bases short, with 17 bases between. Per the germline V gene, CDR1 is SNHLY and CDR2 is FYNNEI. The CDR3 is 15 residues long. CDR3 nucleotides: TGTGCCAGCAGTCCGACAGCTACCCTCGGCTATGGCTACACCTTC. Its translation is CASSPTATLGYGYTF.

The chain employs TRBV19 and TRBJ2-7; 9 nucleotides match TRBD2. The trim removed 5 bases at V and 5 bases at J, leaving 7 bases unmatched. The CDR3 extends over 14 amino acids. Germline V gene lookup returns CDR1 LNHDA and CDR2 SQIVND (reference sequence). CDR3 amino acids: CASSSLAGIDEQYF. The CDR3 bases are TGTGCCAGTAGTTCCCTAGCGGGGATCGACGAGCAGTACTTC.

The CDR3 loop reads CASQKELTLTGELFF. CDR3 bases: TGTGCCAGTCAGAAGGAGTTGACCTTAACCGGGGAGCTGTTTTTT. V gene TRBV19 combines with J gene TRBJ2-2; D is ambiguous. The ends were cut back, 8 bases at V and 5 bases at J, with 18 bases in the middle. CDR3 length: 15 amino acids. CDR1 LNHDA and CDR2 SQIVND come from the germline V gene (reference sequence).

This clone was counted only a few times. The chain is built from TRBV30 and TRBJ1-1; D is uncertain. In germline, CDR1 is GTSNPN, CDR2 SVGIG (reference sequence). V dropped 0 bases and J dropped 1 base, with 6 bases sitting between them. The CDR3 runs 13 residues. The CDR3, as DNA: TGTGCCTGGAGTGTAACGAGGAACACTGAAGCTTTCTTT. This gives the protein CAWSVTRNTEAFF.

The chain carries TRBV2 and TRBJ1-5, with D uncertain. V was shortened by 3 bases and J by 2 bases, with 8 bases between the two germline ends. The CDR3 runs to 14 residues. CDR1 is SNHLY and CDR2 is FYNNEI in the germline V gene. CDR3 region: CASSDVFGNQPQHF. DNA for the CDR3: TGTGCCAGCAGTGACGTATTCGGCAATCAGCCCCAGCATTTT.

The chain is built from TRBV28 and TRBJ2-2; 9 nucleotides align to TRBD2. The CDR3 spans 14 residues. Germline-derived CDR1 and CDR2 are MDHEN and SYDVKM. Trimming took 7 bases from V and 1 from J; bases not matched to a gene: 1. The CDR3 nucleotides are TGTGCCAGCACGACTAGCGGGAACACCGGGGAGCTGTTTTTT. Its protein is CASTTSGNTGELFF.

The genes are TRBV15 and TRBJ2-5, with D hard to call. CDR3 length: 16 residues. Germline V gives CDR1 LNHNV, CDR2 YYDKDF (reference sequence). Trimming stripped 0 bases from V and 1 base from J, with 12 bases between. CDR3 in amino acids: CATSRDMAAGQETQYF. The CDR3 DNA is TGTGCCACCAGCAGAGATATGGCCGCTGGCCAAGAGACCCAGTACTTC.

The chain is built from TRBV5-1 and TRBJ2-3; 10 positions match TRBD2. V was clipped by 2 bases and J by 5 bases; unmatched bases: 8. The CDR3 has 16 amino acids. Germline values: CDR1 SGHRS, CDR2 YFSETQ. CDR3 in amino acids: CASSLGSGRVGDTQYF. The CDR3 DNA reads as TGCGCCAGCAGCTTAGGAAGCGGGAGGGTCGGAGATACGCAGTATTTT.

The chain links TRBV9 to TRBJ2-7, with 7 bases matching TRBD1. Trimming removed 4 bases from V and 0 bases from J; junction bases left unmatched: 7. This CDR3 contains 15 residues. Germline V CDR1 and CDR2: SGDLS, YYNGEE. CDR3 amino acids: CASSRQGGTSYEQYF. CDR3 nucleotide sequence: TGTGCCAGCAGCAGACAGGGTGGGACCTCCTACGAGCAGTACTTC. Complete variable domain (other parts from reference TRBV9 and TRBJ2-7): DSGVTQTPKHLITATGQRVTLRCSPRSGDLSVYWYQQSLDQGLQFLIQYYNGEERAKGNILERFSAQQFPDLHSELNLSSLELGDSALYFCASSRQGGTSYEQYFGPGTRLTVT.

The gene calls are TRBV11-2 and TRBJ2-1, with 7 bases matching TRBD2. CDR3 length: 14 amino acids. Germline loops: CDR1 SGHAT, CDR2 FQNNGV. The V segment lost 1 base and the J segment 10 bases; nucleotides outside the gene matches: 7. The CDR3 loop reads CASSLGGNSGEQFF. CDR3 in DNA: TGTGCCAGCAGCTTAGGGGGAAATAGCGGGGAGCAGTTCTTC.

The CDR3 coding sequence is TGTGCCAGTAGTATGGCTAGCGGGAGGCCCGCCAAAAACATTCAGTACTTC. Translating it yields CASSMASGRPAKNIQYF. The chain uses TRBV19 and TRBJ2-4; 11 nucleotides agree with TRBD2. V lost 3 bases to trimming and J lost 1 base; unmatched junction nucleotides: 5. The germline gives CDR1 LNHDA, CDR2 SQIVND (reference sequence). The CDR3 consists of 17 residues.

The chain's CDR3 is CSGSDTTDTQYF. The CDR3 DNA sequence: TGCAGCGGCAGTGATACCACAGATACGCAGTATTTT. This chain links TRBV29-1 with TRBJ2-3; D remains unclear. V was pared by 7 bases and J by 2 bases, with 10 bases between. CDR3 length equals 12 residues. CDR1 is SQVTM, CDR2 ANQGSEA, per germline.

The rearrangement links TRBV5-1 to TRBJ2-7, with D possibly being TRBD1 (6 bases). V was clipped by 0 bases and J by 3 bases, with 13 bases between them. Germline CDR1 SGHRS, CDR2 YFSETQ. The CDR3 totals 15 residues. CDR3 protein: CASSLEALQGYEQYF. The DNA for the CDR3 is TGCGCCAGCAGCTTGGAAGCCCTACAGGGCTACGAGCAGTACTTC. Variable domain in full (rest from reference TRBV5-1 and TRBJ2-7): KAGVTQTPRYLIKTRGQQVTLSCSPISGHRSVSWYQQTPGQGLQFLFEYFSETQRNKGNFPGRFSGRQFSNSRSEMNVSTLELGDSALYLCASSLEALQGYEQYFGPGTRLTVT.

This clone came up once. The chain couples TRBV7-9 to TRBJ1-3, with no clear D. Germline V gene data show CDR1 as SEHNR and CDR2 as FQNEAQ (reference sequence). The ends were cut back, 5 bases at V and 0 bases at J, with 14 bases in the middle. CDR3 length equals 16 residues. The DNA for the CDR3 is TGTGCCAGCAGCCTACTAGGACTCCTCTCTGGAAACACCATATATTTT. It translates to CASSLLGLLSGNTIYF.

This chain joins TRBV19 and TRBJ2-3; TRBD1 agrees at 11 bases. This CDR3 contains 13 residues. In germline, CDR1 is LNHDA, CDR2 SQIVND (reference sequence). The V gene end was trimmed by 5 bases and the J gene end by 6 bases; junction bases not matched to a gene: 1. The CDR3 DNA reads TGTGCCAGTAGTTGGGACAGGGGGGATACGCAGTATTTT. Its protein is CASSWDRGDTQYF.

The sample holds one count of this clone. The chain is built from TRBV7-2 and TRBJ2-1, with 7 bases matching TRBD1. The length of the CDR3 is 19 residues. The V and J ends lost 0 bases and 0 bases, in that order; junction bases with no gene match: 11. Per the germline V gene, CDR1 is SGHTA and CDR2 is FQGNSA. The CDR3 region is CASSLAASGGASSYNEQFF. As DNA, the CDR3 is TGTGCCAGCAGCTTAGCGGCGTCAGGGGGTGCGAGCTCCTACAATGAGCAGTTCTTC. The entire variable domain, with the rest obtained from reference TRBV7-2 and TRBJ2-1, is as follows: GAGVSQSPSNKVTEKGKDVELRCDPISGHTALYWYRQSLGQGLEFLIYFQGNSAPDKSGLPSDRFSAERTGGSVSTLTIQRTQQEDSAVYLCASSLAASGGASSYNEQFFGPGTRLTVL.